Listed below are T cell receptor beta chains from one sample, sequenced in a study of T cells after yellow fever vaccination. MiXCR, applied by TCRdb to the 5' RACE reads, yields one record per CDR3 protein. The sample holds more than 25,000 distinct CDR3 sequences; 5.5% are singletons and the top ten take about an eighth. This material consisted of PBMCs, either bulk or a sorted T-cell subset (CD4+, CD8+, memory, or dextramer-sorted; not recorded which), taken 15 days after the yellow fever booster vaccination. Receptors originate from a man aged 30-40 years who received the YFV17D yellow fever vaccine. Both conserved end residues are part of each CDR3. The order of the fields is clone size, D gene, J gene, V gene, CDR3 protein, CDR3 DNA. D genes are given only for firm matches. Not all rows give a size; the values are once, few, many and, for expanded clones, a class.

>many|TRBD1|TRBJ2-1|TRBV7-8
CASSLEAGGTYNEQFF
TGTGCCAGCAGCTTAGAGGCAGGGGGAACCTACAATGAGCAGTTCTTC
>many|-|TRBJ2-1|TRBV11-2
CASASIRGPQDLFF
TGTGCCAGCGCATCTATCAGGGGTCCCCAGGATCTGTTCTTC
>many|-|TRBJ1-4|TRBV7-6
CASSDGRLNEKLFF
TGTGCCAGCAGCGACGGACGGTTAAATGAAAAACTGTTTTTT
>many|-|TRBJ2-1|TRBV7-2
CASSLLRANEQFF
TGTGCCAGCAGCTTACTCAGGGCCAATGAGCAGTTCTTC
>many|TRBD1|TRBJ1-1|TRBV7-2
CASSYLGEGRGRSAFF
TGTGCCAGCAGCTACCTAGGGGAGGGGAGGGGGCGTTCGGCTTTCTTT
>many|-|TRBJ2-1|TRBV7-2
CASSFYSRATGRNEQFF
TGTGCCAGCAGCTTCTATTCAAGGGCTACAGGGAGGAATGAGCAGTTCTTC
>many|-|TRBJ1-2|TRBV5-1
CASSLSRGNGYTF
TGCGCCAGCAGCTTGAGTCGGGGGAATGGCTACACCTTC
>many|-|TRBJ2-5|TRBV30
CAWTPGARYQETQYF
TGTGCCTGGACCCCGGGGGCTCGGTACCAAGAGACCCAGTACTTC
>many|-|TRBJ1-1|TRBV5-1
CASSPQQGLIEAFF
TGCGCCAGCAGCCCGCAACAGGGTTTGATTGAAGCTTTCTTT
>many|TRBD1|TRBJ2-3|TRBV7-2
CASRDSGTDTQYF
TGTGCCAGCCGGGACAGTGGCACAGATACGCAGTATTTT
>many|-|TRBJ2-3|TRBV3-1
CASSQDSWNTQYF
TGTGCCAGCAGCCAAGATAGTTGGAATACGCAGTATTTT
>many|-|TRBJ1-6|TRBV18
CASSGELTNSPLHF
TGTGCCAGCTCAGGAGAATTAACAAATTCACCCCTCCACTTT
>many|-|TRBJ1-1|TRBV12-3/TRBV12-4
CASSWKESNTEAFF
TGTGCCAGCAGTTGGAAGGAATCGAACACTGAAGCTTTCTTT
>-|-|TRBJ2-2|TRBV7-2
CACGVTGELSF
TGTGCGTGTGGAGTCACCGGGGAGCTGTCTTTT
>-|TRBD2|TRBJ2-3|TRBV7-9
CASSTQTSGRTDTQYF
TGTGCCAGCAGCACCCAGACTAGCGGGAGAACAGATACGCAGTATTTT
>many|-|TRBJ2-3|TRBV5-1
CASSLAAPRGTDTQYF
TGCGCCAGCAGCTTGGCGGCGCCCCGTGGCACAGATACGCAGTATTTT
>many|TRBD2|TRBJ2-1|TRBV18
CASSPRLAGALGHNEQFF
TGTGCCAGCTCACCACGTCTAGCGGGAGCTCTCGGACACAATGAGCAGTTCTTC
>many|TRBD2|TRBJ2-7|TRBV3-1
CASSQATGLAYEQYF
TGTGCCAGCAGCCAAGCAACGGGACTAGCGTATGAGCAGTACTTC
>many|-|TRBJ2-1|TRBV18
CASSLDSNEQFF
TGTGCCAGCTCCTTGGACAGTAATGAGCAGTTCTTC
>many|TRBD2|TRBJ2-1|TRBV12-3/TRBV12-4
CASIPGTSGLPEFF
TGTGCCAGCATCCCCGGGACTAGCGGTCTCCCGGAGTTCTTC
>many|-|TRBJ1-5|TRBV7-8
CASSYGPSRNSNQPQHF
TGTGCCAGCAGCTATGGTCCGAGCAGGAATAGCAATCAGCCCCAGCATTTT
>many|TRBD1|TRBJ1-2|TRBV5-5
CASSPGRDSYYGYTF
TGTGCCAGCAGCCCCGGTCGGGACAGTTACTATGGCTACACCTTC
>many|-|TRBJ1-6|TRBV12-5
CASGLTPGNSPLHF
TGTGCTAGTGGTTTGACCCCAGGGAACTCACCCCTCCACTTT
>many|TRBD1|TRBJ2-7|TRBV20-1
CSANRDSGREQYF
TGCAGTGCTAACCGGGACAGTGGTCGCGAGCAGTACTTC
>many|TRBD2|TRBJ2-2|TRBV20-1
CSARTSGRVGELFF
TGCAGTGCTAGGACTAGCGGGAGGGTCGGGGAGCTGTTTTTT
>many|-|TRBJ1-5|TRBV7-9
CASSRAGGWDQPQHF
TGTGCCAGCAGCCGCGCGGGAGGTTGGGATCAGCCCCAGCATTTT
>many|-|TRBJ1-1|TRBV29-1
CSVDKGQGAAFF
TGCAGCGTTGACAAGGGCCAAGGTGCAGCTTTCTTT
>many|-|TRBJ2-1|TRBV27
CASSSSRGGVGYNEQFF
TGTGCCAGCAGTTCATCCCGAGGAGGGGTTGGTTACAATGAGCAGTTCTTC
>many|-|TRBJ2-2|TRBV15
CATSRDLVSGELFF
TGTGCCACCAGCAGAGATCTGGTTTCCGGGGAGCTGTTTTTT
>many|-|TRBJ1-1|TRBV20-1
CSAEHTGNTEAFF
TGCAGTGCAGAACATACGGGGAACACTGAAGCTTTCTTT
>many|TRBD1|TRBJ1-2|TRBV12-3/TRBV12-4
CASSPQGRSGYTF
TGTGCCAGCAGCCCACAGGGGAGGAGTGGCTACACCTTC
>-|TRBD2|TRBJ2-1|TRBV7-6
CASSLGTSGSYNEQFF
TGTGCCAGCAGCTTAGGCACTAGCGGGAGCTACAATGAGCAGTTCTTC
>many|-|TRBJ2-5|TRBV20-1
CSARNTGFETQYF
TGCAGTGCTAGAAATACAGGGTTTGAGACCCAGTACTTC
>many|-|TRBJ2-2|TRBV20-1
CSARDVNTGELFF
TGCAGTGCTAGAGATGTTAACACCGGGGAGCTGTTTTTT
>many|-|TRBJ2-3|TRBV20-1
CSANLRHSTDTQYF
TGCAGTGCTAACCTACGCCATAGCACAGATACGCAGTATTTT
>many|TRBD1|TRBJ2-7|TRBV20-1
CSARVRAGGHEQYF
TGCAGTGCTAGAGTCCGGGCAGGGGGCCACGAGCAGTACTTC
>many|-|TRBJ2-3|TRBV19
CASRDSGVRVDTQYF
TGTGCCAGTAGGGACTCTGGGGTCCGAGTCGATACGCAGTATTTT
>many|TRBD1|TRBJ2-5|TRBV24-1
CATSDWGTVQETQYF
TGTGCCACCAGTGATTGGGGGACAGTCCAAGAGACCCAGTACTTC
>many|-|TRBJ2-6|TRBV10-3
CAISENAGEANVLTF
TGTGCCATCAGTGAGAACGCCGGGGAGGCCAACGTCCTGACTTTC
>many|-|TRBJ2-1|TRBV29-1
CSVEEGGSYNEQFF
TGCAGCGTTGAAGAAGGGGGCTCCTACAATGAGCAGTTCTTC
>many|-|TRBJ2-3|TRBV6-2/TRBV6-3
CASSLRFVDTQYF
TGTGCCAGCAGCCTCCGATTCGTGGATACGCAGTATTTT
>many|-|TRBJ2-5|TRBV6-2/TRBV6-3
CASSKGTSEETQYF
TGTGCCAGCAGTAAGGGGACGAGCGAAGAGACCCAGTACTTC
>many|-|TRBJ2-7|TRBV5-1
CASSYLRDNPTYEQYF
TGCGCCAGCAGCTATCTTAGGGACAATCCAACCTACGAGCAGTACTTC
>many|-|TRBJ2-5|TRBV18
CASSPLGSETQYF
TGTGCCAGCTCACCGCTGGGTTCTGAGACCCAGTACTTC
>-|-|TRBJ2-3|TRBV3-1
CASSYQGLSTDTQYF
TGTGCCAGCAGCTACCAGGGCCTTTCGACAGATACGCAGTATTTT
>medium-sized|-|TRBJ2-3|TRBV12-3/TRBV12-4
CASRSTDTQYF
TGTGCCAGCAGAAGCACAGATACGCAGTATTTT
>many|TRBD2|TRBJ2-1|TRBV12-5
CASGLALAGTYNEQFF
TGTGCTAGTGGTTTGGCGTTAGCGGGAACCTACAATGAGCAGTTCTTC
>many|-|TRBJ2-1|TRBV6-2/TRBV6-3
CASSYGGSYNEQFF
TGTGCCAGCAGTTACGGGGGCTCCTACAATGAGCAGTTCTTC
>many|-|TRBJ2-4|TRBV2
CASSLELLAKNIQYF
TGTGCCAGCAGTTTAGAGCTCCTAGCCAAAAACATTCAGTACTTC
>many|-|TRBJ2-5|TRBV3-1
CASSQGLTGETQYF
TGTGCCAGCAGCCAAGGACTCACGGGGGAGACCCAGTACTTC
>many|-|TRBJ2-3|TRBV3-1
CASSQAVGAADTQYF
TGTGCCAGCAGCCAAGCCGTCGGGGCAGCCGATACGCAGTATTTT
>many|-|TRBJ1-1|TRBV25-1
CASGFGGGTEAFF
TGTGCCAGCGGGTTCGGAGGTGGCACTGAAGCTTTCTTT
>many|-|TRBJ1-5|TRBV7-2
CASSRRGGGQPQHF
TGTGCCAGCAGCCGGAGAGGAGGGGGTCAGCCCCAGCATTTT
>many|TRBD1|TRBJ2-7|TRBV5-5
CASSLAPGQFQAYEQYF
TGTGCCAGCAGCTTGGCACCGGGACAGTTCCAAGCATACGAGCAGTACTTC
>many|-|TRBJ1-6|TRBV7-3
CASSSGTLNSPLHF
TGTGCCAGCAGCTCCGGGACACTTAATTCACCCCTCCACTTT